The 9 T cell receptor beta chains below come from one sample, sequenced in a study of T cells after posttransplantation cyclophosphamide. Clones were sequenced by immunoSEQ multiplex PCR, and TCRdb holds only the in-frame ones, with some missing. Recorded here are approximately 24,000 clones, none singletons. The material sequenced was PBMCs. Every receptor here comes from a man over 45 in good health, CMV-negative, and a related stem cell transplant donor.

The sample holds many counts of this clone. The chain couples TRBV5-1 to TRBJ2-1, with TRBD2 matching 11 bases. Trimming removed 4 bases from V and 10 bases from J; junction bases left unmatched: 10. Germline lookup yields CDR1 SGHRS and CDR2 YFSETQ. The CDR3 is 15 residues long. CDR3 DNA: TGCGCCAGCAGCCAGTTTAGCGGGGGGGTACAGGAGCAGTTCTTC. It codes for CASSQFSGGVQEQFF.

This clone showed up many times. V is TRBV25-1 and J is TRBJ2-2; D gene ambiguous. The CDR3 consists of 14 residues. Germline V gene lookup returns CDR1 MGHDK and CDR2 SYGVNS. With 1 base removed from V and 1 base from J, the gap between germline ends came to 4 bases. The CDR3 region has the DNA TGTGCCAGCAGTGAATCCGGGAACACCGGGGAGCTGTTTTTT. Protein product: CASSESGNTGELFF.

Many counts were recorded for this clone. V is TRBV27 and J is TRBJ2-1; 8 bases are a match to TRBD1. The length of the CDR3 is 16 residues. Germline assignment: CDR1 MNHEY and CDR2 SMNVEV (reference sequence). V gave up 5 bases and J gave up 2 bases; unmatched junction bases: 8. CDR3 DNA: TGTGCCAGCAGTCCTCGGGCAGGGGGCGCCTACAATGAGCAGTTCTTC. Translation gives CASSPRAGGAYNEQFF.

The table lists this clone with many counts. This chain links TRBV7-9 with TRBJ2-5, with 15 bases identical to TRBD2. CDR1 SEHNR and CDR2 FQNEAQ come from the germline V gene (reference sequence). Trimming cost V 5 bases and J 5 bases; bases outside gene matches: 3. This CDR3 is built from 15 residues. CDR3 nucleotides: TGTGCCAGCAGCCCAGGACTAGCGGGGGGGGAGACCCAGTACTTC. Its translation: CASSPGLAGGETQYF.

This clone showed up many times. The chain recombines TRBV9 with TRBJ2-3, with 8 bases lining up with TRBD1. J gave up 4 bases and V 7 bases, and 8 bases lay outside the gene matches. Germline V gives CDR1 SGDLS, CDR2 YYNGEE. This CDR3 region has 14 residues. The CDR3 loop reads CASGRTGIADTQYF. The DNA for the CDR3 is TGTGCCAGCGGGAGGACAGGGATAGCAGATACGCAGTATTTT.

This clone occurred many times. The chain couples TRBV19 to TRBJ2-7, with TRBD2 matching 11 bases. Germline-derived CDR1 and CDR2 are LNHDA and SQIVND (reference sequence). The length of the CDR3 is 15 residues. Losses at the gene ends were 6 bases for V and 3 bases for J; bases not matched to a gene: 7. The CDR3 coding sequence is TGTGCCAGTAGCCCGGGGACTAGCGGATTCTACGAGCAGTACTTC. Encoded protein: CASSPGTSGFYEQYF.

This clone was observed at least ten times. The gene calls are TRBV2 and TRBJ2-1; D is perhaps TRBD2 (6 bases). V lost 10 bases and J lost 12, with 16 bases in between. The length of the CDR3 is 11 residues. The germline gives CDR1 SNHLY, CDR2 FYNNEI. This chain's CDR3 is CATLRDSLQFF. The CDR3, as DNA: TGTGCCACCCTCCGGGACTCCCTGCAGTTCTTC.

As regards this clone: One end of the junction is discordant with germline, which a read error may explain. Within the sample, other DNA sequences also encode this same CDR3. CDR3 region: CASSLNAAGLGGNTIYF. The CDR3, as DNA: TGCGCCAGCAGCTTAAACGCGGCGGGACTGGGTGGAAACACCATATATTTT. The rearrangement links TRBV7-3 to TRBJ1-3, with a possible D match to TRBD1 (5 bases). This CDR3 spans 17 amino acids. CDR1 and CDR2 (germline): SGHTA, FQGTGA.

Ten or more counts support this clone. The rearrangement links TRBV6-1 to TRBJ2-2, with TRBD2 as a possible D gene (6 bases). CDR3 length: 13 amino acids. CDR1 MNHNS and CDR2 SASEGT come from the germline V gene. The ends were cut back, 10 bases at V and 7 bases at J, with 16 bases in the middle. The chain's CDR3 is CATSIGGSGELFF. Written as DNA, the CDR3 is TGTGCCACCTCCATTGGGGGGAGCGGGGAGCTGTTTTTT.